This T cell receptor (beta chain) was captured by sequencing in a study of cytomegalovirus exposure and HLA in healthy donors. General observations from the study: The study carried out a later analysis of TCR beta sequences. It associated 15,000 to 20,000 of them with specific HLA alleles at a false discovery rate of 0.05. HLA-A and HLA-B allele assignments for most subjects were reportedly predicted accurately using TCR beta sequences. A later analysis linked a missense DCLRE1C variant to TCR beta V- and J-gene trimming.

The CDR3 spans 16 residues. PCR used 60 Vbeta primers and 13 Jbeta primers. Source study methods: Unique TCR beta chains totaled roughly 80 million in a later count, with roughly 10 million of them shared. Data came from immunoSEQ multiplex PCR; TCRdb stores just in-frame clones and leaves some out. That table furnishes V, J and clone size, whereas the DNA furnished D and trimming. The table includes about 110,000 clones, over 65% detected once. Worth noting for this clone: Its specificity is not known.

The sequenced sample was PBMCs. This clonotype was obtained from a man in his thirties or forties in good health and CMV-seropositive. The chain has TRBV21-1 and TRBJ1-1; the table's D call, TRBD1, has no DNA check behind it. TRBV21-1 is deemed a pseudogene. The CDR3 nucleotides read TGTGCCAGCAGCAAAAAGGGTGGACAGATGAACACTGAAGCTTTCTTT. Translated, it gives CASSKKGGQMNTEAFF.